The 17 T cell receptor beta chains reported below all come from one sample, sequenced in a study of cytomegalovirus exposure and HLA in healthy donors. Sequenced by immunoSEQ multiplex PCR; TCRdb stores in-frame clones only, minus some. The table records tens of thousands of clones, roughly 84% of them present only once. The sequencing sample was made of PBMCs. These receptors all stem from a woman between 18 and 29 years old in good health and CMV-seropositive.

The chain recombines TRBV27 with TRBJ2-4, with D possibly being TRBD1 (6 bases). The CDR3 consists of 15 residues. CDR1 is MNHEY, CDR2 SMNVEV, per germline (reference sequence). The germline V and J ends were trimmed by 2 bases and 7 bases, with 15 bases remaining between them. The CDR3 coding sequence is TGTGCCAGCAGTTTACAAGGGGGTCGCGGCAACATTCAGTACTTC. It is translated as CASSLQGGRGNIQYF.

The V call is TRBV7-6, the J call TRBJ1-1; 8 bases align to TRBD1. CDR1 SGHVS and CDR2 FNYEAQ come from the germline V gene. Germline trimming cut 3 bases from V and 6 bases from J; bases unmatched to any gene: 12. This CDR3 contains 16 residues. As DNA, the CDR3 is TGTGCCAGCAGCTTTGGACAGGGTATTTTTGGCTCTGAAGCTTTCTTT. It specifies CASSFGQGIFGSEAFF.

The chain joins TRBV7-2 to TRBJ2-5, with D possibly TRBD2 on 6 matching bases. The V end lost 4 bases, the J end lost 6 bases, and 21 bases lay between the germline ends. CDR1 and CDR2 (germline): SGHTA, FQGNSA. CDR3 length: 16 residues. The CDR3 is CASSSGLYNRGKTQYF. Here the CDR3 DNA reads TGTGCCAGCAGCTCGGGACTCTACAACCGCGGGAAGACCCAGTACTTC.

The chain recombines TRBV6-6 with TRBJ1-6; 7 nucleotides agree with TRBD1. This CDR3 is built from 13 residues. The V and J ends lost 6 bases and 7 bases, in that order; junction bases with no gene match: 3. The V gene's germline CDR1 is MNHNY and CDR2 SVGAGI (reference sequence). Here the CDR3 reads CASRWDRNSPLHF. As DNA, the CDR3 is TGTGCCAGCAGATGGGACAGAAATTCACCCCTCCACTTT.

This chain links TRBV30 with TRBJ1-6; TRBD1 is a possible D gene (6 bases). Trimming took 4 bases from V and 9 from J, leaving 19 bases between them. The CDR3 consists of 15 residues. CDR1 GTSNPN and CDR2 SVGIG come from the germline V gene (reference sequence). DNA for the CDR3: TGTGCCTGGAAGGGGGACCGGGGTTTTAGTTCACCCCTCCACTTT. Translation: CAWKGDRGFSSPLHF.

The V call is TRBV14, the J call TRBJ1-1; no clear D gene. In germline, CDR1 is SGHDN, CDR2 FVKESK. Trimming removed 4 bases from V and 0 bases from J, with 6 bases in between. The CDR3 is 13 residues long. DNA for the CDR3: TGTGCCAGCAGCCTTCAGGTGAACACTGAAGCTTTCTTT. It yields the protein CASSLQVNTEAFF.

The chain links TRBV18 to TRBJ1-4; a weak D match, TRBD1 (5 bases). CDR1 and CDR2 (germline): KGHSH, LQKENI. The CDR3 totals 16 residues. The V and J ends lost 3 bases and 2 bases respectively, with 13 bases between them. The DNA for the CDR3 is TGTGCCAGCTCACCTCAAAACCCAGGGACTAATGAAAAACTGTTTTTT. This codes for CASSPQNPGTNEKLFF.

The J gene is TRBJ2-2, the V gene TRBV5-1; D is possibly TRBD1 (5 bases). Trimming removed 4 bases at V and 2 bases at J, with 9 bases between. The CDR3 has 14 residues. Per germline, CDR1 SGHRS and CDR2 YFSETQ. CDR3 nucleotide sequence: TGCGCCAGCAGCCCAGACAGTAACACCGGGGAGCTGTTTTTT. It codes for CASSPDSNTGELFF.

The rearrangement links TRBV6-6 to TRBJ1-2, with 9 nucleotides matching TRBD1. With 2 bases clipped from V and 2 bases from J, the junction kept 3 bases outside the gene matches. The CDR3 totals 15 residues. CDR1 and CDR2 (germline): MNHNY, SVGAGI (reference sequence). The CDR3 DNA reads TGTGCCAGCAGTTACGGGGACAGGGAGAACTATGGCTACACCTTC. As protein: CASSYGDRENYGYTF.

The V and J genes are TRBV6-5 and TRBJ2-2; D not certain. CDR3 length: 13 amino acids. Germline V gives CDR1 MNHEY, CDR2 SVGAGI. Deletions cut 4 bases from V and 4 bases from J, with 7 bases between. CDR3 sequence reads: CASSLYSTGELFF. In nucleotides, the CDR3 is TGTGCCAGCAGTTTATACAGCACCGGGGAGCTGTTTTTT.

This chain joins TRBV30 and TRBJ2-1, with 8 bases aligning to TRBD2. The CDR3 sequence is 14 residues long. Per germline, CDR1 GTSNPN and CDR2 SVGIG (reference sequence). V lost 2 bases and J lost 6; bases outside the gene matches: 6. The CDR3: CAWSFGAGANEQFF. CDR3 bases: TGTGCCTGGAGTTTCGGAGCGGGGGCCAATGAGCAGTTCTTC. Full variable domain (remainder filled in from reference TRBV30 and TRBJ2-1): SQTIHQWPATLVQPVGSPLSLECTVEGTSNPNLYWYRQAAGRGLQLLFYSVGIGQISSEVPQNLSASRPQDRQFILSSKKLLLSDSGFYLCAWSFGAGANEQFFGPGTRLTVL.

V usage is TRBV5-6 and J usage is TRBJ1-4, with D perhaps TRBD1 (6 bases). The germline V gene has CDR1 SGHDT and CDR2 YYEEEE. The V and J ends lost 4 bases and 4 bases respectively, with 17 bases between them. This CDR3 is 16 amino acids long. This chain's CDR3 is CASSVRRDTINEKLFF. The CDR3, as DNA: TGTGCCAGCAGCGTCAGACGGGACACCATTAATGAAAAACTGTTTTTT.

The chain joins TRBV19 to TRBJ1-4; TRBD1 agrees at 8 bases. CDR1 is LNHDA and CDR2 is SQIVND in the germline V gene (reference sequence). V gave up 6 bases and J gave up 17 bases; unmatched junction bases: 14. The CDR3 spans 13 residues. The DNA of the CDR3 is TGTGCCAGTAGGCCATTCCCAATGGGACAGGCTTTTTTT. This translates into CASRPFPMGQAFF.

V is TRBV7-2 and J is TRBJ2-1; the D is unclear. CDR1 SGHTA and CDR2 FQGNSA come from the germline V gene. V was cut by 6 bases and J by 6 bases, with 27 bases left in between. The CDR3 spans 18 residues. CDR3 DNA: TGTGCCAGCAGTTCACCCAACCCCCTAGACCCCCTCTTCAATGAGCAGTTCTTC. Translating gives CASSSPNPLDPLFNEQFF.

In DNA form, the CDR3 reads TGCGCCAGCAGCAACGGGACAAGGGCCCCTTACGAGCAGTACTTC. Translated, it gives CASSNGTRAPYEQYF. The rearrangement uses TRBV5-1 and TRBJ2-7, with D possibly TRBD1 on 6 matching bases. Germline V gene data show CDR1 as SGHRS and CDR2 as YFSETQ. The CDR3 is made up of 15 amino acids. V gave up 4 bases and J gave up 4 bases, with 18 bases separating them. Drawing the rest from reference TRBV5-1 and TRBJ2-7, the complete variable domain is KAGVTQTPRYLIKTRGQQVTLSCSPISGHRSVSWYQQTPGQGLQFLFEYFSETQRNKGNFPGRFSGRQFSNSRSEMNVSTLELGDSALYLCASSNGTRAPYEQYFGPGTRLTVT.

The rearrangement links TRBV4-1 to TRBJ2-2; D might be TRBD1 (6 bases). V was pared by 3 bases and J by 7 bases, with 18 bases between. Germline CDR1 reads MGHRA; CDR2 reads YSYEKL. There are 16 residues in the CDR3. Here the CDR3 DNA reads TGCGCCAGCAGCCAGACTCAGGGGCTTGAAGGCGGGGAGCTGTTTTTT. Its translation is CASSQTQGLEGGELFF.

V usage is TRBV4-3 and J usage is TRBJ1-2, with TRBD1 identical over 7 bases. Germline CDR1 LGHNA, CDR2 YSLEER. The CDR3 is made up of 18 amino acids. V trimming: 0 bases; J trimming: 8 bases; junction bases outside the gene matches: 18. CDR3 residues: CASSQEQGRGPAFGGYTF. Here the CDR3 DNA reads TGCGCCAGCAGCCAAGAACAGGGTAGGGGGCCGGCGTTTGGGGGCTACACCTTC.